One sample yielded the 20 T cell receptor beta chains listed below, sequenced in a study of human CD8 memory T cell subsets. UMI-labeled 5' RACE produced the TCR beta libraries. TCRdb reprocessed the 5' RACE reads, with one entry per CDR3 protein and no DNA. Recorded for this sample: around 10,000 distinct CDR3 sequences. Sequencing was performed on CD8+ stem-like memory T cells (TSCM and TCM) sorted from PBMCs. Indicated subset: stem-like memory CD8 T cells (TSTEM), CCR7+ PD-1- TIGIT-. The receptors come from a human donor in good health.

The chain employs TRBV9 and TRBJ2-1. Germline CDR1 is SGDLS and CDR2 is YYNGEE. The CDR3 totals 13 residues. CDR3 in amino acids: CAGSQSSYNEQFF.

The chain recombines TRBV19 with TRBJ1-2. In germline, CDR1 is LNHDA, CDR2 SQIVND (reference sequence). The CDR3 contains 13 residues. The CDR3 loop reads CASSMRTNYGYTF.

This chain joins TRBV9 and TRBJ2-7; TCRdb calls TRBD1, which cannot be checked without DNA. Germline lookup yields CDR1 SGDLS and CDR2 YYNGEE. The CDR3 runs to 13 residues. Here the CDR3 reads CASSPPDGYEQYF.

The rearrangement joins TRBV5-5 to TRBJ2-7. Germline V lookup: CDR1 SGHKS, CDR2 YYEKEE (reference sequence). The CDR3 runs 13 residues. This CDR3 is CASSLERYGEQYF.

The V call is TRBV11-2, the J call TRBJ1-4. The CDR3 extends over 18 amino acids. Looked up from germline, CDR1 is SGHAT and CDR2 is FQNNGV. The CDR3 is CASSLGIVTGGRGEKLFF.

This clonotype is deemed medium-sized by its frequency. V is TRBV5-1 and J is TRBJ2-1. This CDR3 is 12 amino acids long. Looked up from germline, CDR1 is SGHRS and CDR2 is YFSETQ. Here the CDR3 reads CASSLSGNEQFF.

Measured by frequency, this clonotype is medium-sized. V is TRBV19 and J is TRBJ1-2; TCRdb selects TRBD1, and the lack of DNA leaves this call unchecked. The CDR3 sequence is 16 residues long. In germline, CDR1 is LNHDA, CDR2 SQIVND (reference sequence). This CDR3 reads CASSTLVFGTDYGYTF.

The CDR3 sequence: CASSFGNSQVLYEQYF. V usage is TRBV3-1 and J usage is TRBJ2-7; TCRdb returns TRBD1, unconfirmable since there is no DNA. The germline gives CDR1 LGHDT, CDR2 YNNKEL (reference sequence). CDR3 length: 16 residues.

The chain carries TRBV2 and TRBJ2-5; TCRdb lists TRBD2, though no DNA is available to test this call. Looked up from germline, CDR1 is SNHLY and CDR2 is FYNNEI. The CDR3 runs 16 residues. This chain's CDR3 is CASSHTSGGAEETQYF.

V is TRBV28 and J is TRBJ1-5. The CDR3 is made up of 18 amino acids. Germline V gene sequence: CDR1 MDHEN, CDR2 SYDVKM. The CDR3 protein is CASTGHNVVRGLNQPQHF.

Measured by frequency, this clonotype is large. This rearrangement joins TRBV29-1 to TRBJ2-1; TCRdb picks TRBD1, but there is no DNA to check that call. The CDR3 spans 12 residues. Germline V gene sequence: CDR1 SQVTM, CDR2 ANQGSEA. The CDR3 here is CSGETGYNEQFF.

This clonotype shows up as medium-sized by frequency. The chain has TRBV12-3 or TRBV12-4 and TRBJ2-1. The length of the CDR3 is 15 residues. The CDR3 protein is CASSHTSDSYNEQFF.

The chain has TRBV7-3 and TRBJ2-7; the TCRdb call, TRBD1, lacks DNA for checking. Germline V lookup: CDR1 SGHTA, CDR2 FQGTGA. The CDR3 has 14 amino acids. The CDR3 here is CASSRGQGFYEQYF.

This chain links TRBV28 with TRBJ2-7; there is no DNA to check the TCRdb D call of TRBD1. CDR1 is MDHEN, CDR2 SYDVKM, per germline. The CDR3 runs to 18 residues. The CDR3 reads CASSFPTGTGTFLYEQYF.

The V call is TRBV6-2 or TRBV6-3, the J call TRBJ1-5; TCRdb outputs TRBD1, but without DNA this stays unchecked. This CDR3 comprises 14 residues. CDR1 and CDR2 from the germline V gene are MNHEY and SVGEGT. The CDR3 reads CASSSDSKYQPQHF.

This clonotype is labeled medium-sized based on frequency. This rearrangement joins TRBV7-2 to TRBJ2-2; TCRdb picks TRBD2, but there is no DNA to check that call. This CDR3 is 16 amino acids long. Germline V gene sequence: CDR1 SGHTA, CDR2 FQGNSA. The CDR3 sequence: CASSPSGGRATGELFF. The complete variable domain, with remaining parts taken from reference TRBV7-2 and TRBJ2-2, reads GAGVSQSPSNKVTEKGKDVELRCDPISGHTALYWYRQSLGQGLEFLIYFQGNSAPDKSGLPSDRFSAERTGGSVSTLTIQRTQQEDSAVYLCASSPSGGRATGELFFGEGSRLTVL.

This chain joins TRBV7-6 and TRBJ1-1. This CDR3 has 13 amino acids. The germline V gene has CDR1 SGHVS and CDR2 FNYEAQ. CDR3 loop: CASSRGKNTEAFF. Together with reference TRBV7-6 and TRBJ1-1, the CDR3 gives the full variable domain: GAGVSQSPRYKVTKRGQDVALRCDPISGHVSLYWYRQALGQGPEFLTYFNYEAQQDKSGLPNDRFSAERPEGSISTLTIQRTEQRDSAMYRCASSRGKNTEAFFGQGTRLTVV.

The rearrangement uses TRBV5-1 and TRBJ2-1. Looked up from germline, CDR1 is SGHRS and CDR2 is YFSETQ. The CDR3 has 13 residues. The CDR3 here is CASSPDGFNEQFF.

V and J are TRBV4-1 and TRBJ2-7; with no DNA, the TCRdb D assignment of TRBD2 cannot be verified. The CDR3 totals 14 residues. The V gene's germline CDR1 is MGHRA and CDR2 YSYEKL. The CDR3 loop is CASSQLAGTYEQYF.

V usage is TRBV2 and J usage is TRBJ2-1; absent DNA, TCRdb's TRBD2 call cannot be checked. Looked up from germline, CDR1 is SNHLY and CDR2 is FYNNEI. CDR3 size: 17 residues. CDR3 region: CASRVRSGSWAYNEQFF.